This is a list of T cell receptor beta chains from one sample in a study of vaccination and CD4 T cells after COVID-19. Which antigens these TCRs recognize remains unknown. One entry per CDR3 protein results from TCRdb running MiXCR on the PCR reads. The sample yields about 10,000 distinct CDR3 sequences, 55% to 60% seen once. Sequenced sample: CD4+ T cells from blood, cultured in vitro. These receptors originate from a human donor who had recovered from COVID-19. Each CDR3 is given with its conserved first and last residue. A D gene is named only where the DNA matches it firmly. Some rows have no size entry. The others give once, few or many, or a class for an expanded clone.

clone size	V gene	J gene	D gene	CDR3 DNA	CDR3 protein
.	TRBV5-1	TRBJ2-2	TRBD2	TGCGCCAGCAGCTTGACGAGCGGGAGGGCCGGGGAGCTGTTTTTT	CASSLTSGRAGELFF
.	TRBV28	TRBJ1-5	TRBD1	TGTGCCAGCAGTCGACAGGGGGCTGGCAATCAGCCCCAGCATTTT	CASSRQGAGNQPQHF
few	TRBV27	TRBJ1-1	.	TGTGCCAGCAGTCCAGGGAGGGCGAACACTGAAGCTTTCTTT	CASSPGRANTEAFF
.	TRBV20-1	TRBJ1-5	.	TGCAGTGCTAGAGATTCAGGACGGGGGGTAGTAAATCAGCCCCAGCATTTT	CSARDSGRGVVNQPQHF
.	TRBV2	TRBJ2-3	TRBD2	TGTGCCAGCATTGGGCTAGCGGATACCACAGATACGCAGTATTTT	CASIGLADTTDTQYF
.	TRBV7-2	TRBJ1-2	.	TGTGCCAGCAGCCCAGGACTGACGCCTAACTATGGCTACACCTTC	CASSPGLTPNYGYTF
.	TRBV10-3	TRBJ1-1	.	TGTGCCATCAGTGAGTTGGGGCTGAACACTGAAGCTTTCTTT	CAISELGLNTEAFF
.	TRBV6-2/TRBV6-3	TRBJ1-5	.	TGTGCCACCCGTCGGGCAGGGGAGATTACTCAGCCCCAGCATTTT	CATRRAGEITQPQHF
few	TRBV6-1	TRBJ1-2	TRBD1	TGTGCCAGCAGGGAGGGGGCTTCCGACTATGGCTACACCTTC	CASREGASDYGYTF
few	TRBV7-6	TRBJ2-5	.	TGTGCCAGCAGCTCACAGAATCAAGAGACCCAGTACTTC	CASSSQNQETQYF
.	TRBV20-1	TRBJ1-5	.	TGCAGTGCTAGAGCCCCGGGGGCAAGCAATCAGCCCCAGCATTTT	CSARAPGASNQPQHF
few	TRBV20-1	TRBJ1-5	.	TGCAGTGCTAGTCCCTCGACAGGTGGCAATCAGCCCCAGCATTTT	CSASPSTGGNQPQHF
.	TRBV12-3/TRBV12-4	TRBJ2-7	.	TGTGCCAGCAGTTTCGATAGAAGGGGTGACGAGCAGTACTTC	CASSFDRRGDEQYF
.	TRBV6-1	TRBJ2-1	TRBD1	TGTGCCAGCATTAACACAGACAGGGCAGGCTACAATGAGCAGTTCTTC	CASINTDRAGYNEQFF
few	TRBV20-1	TRBJ2-3	.	TGCAGTGCTAGAAAGTCTAGCACAGATACGCAGTATTTT	CSARKSSTDTQYF
.	TRBV6-1	TRBJ1-1	.	TGTGCCACAGGACAAGGCTACCGGGACACTGAAGCTTTCTTT	CATGQGYRDTEAFF
few	TRBV20-1	TRBJ2-5	TRBD2	TGCAGCCCTAGCGGGGGGGCCTCAGGAGGTGAGACCCAGTACTTC	CSPSGGASGGETQYF
.	TRBV29-1	TRBJ1-1	.	TGCAGCGTTCGCCAGGGGCTGAACACTGAAGCTTTCTTT	CSVRQGLNTEAFF
.	TRBV28	TRBJ2-7	TRBD2	TGTGCCAGCAGAACTAGCGGGGGGACCTCGTCGTACGAGCAGTACTTC	CASRTSGGTSSYEQYF
.	TRBV11-3	TRBJ2-1	.	TGTGCCAGCAGCTTATCCTCCTTTGAGCAGTTCTTC	CASSLSSFEQFF
.	TRBV28	TRBJ2-7	.	TGTGCCAGCAGTTTATGGTTCGGCGAGCAGTACTTC	CASSLWFGEQYF
.	TRBV7-2	TRBJ1-5	.	TGTGCCAGCAGCATACAGAATCAGCCCCAGCATTTT	CASSIQNQPQHF
few	TRBV2	TRBJ1-5	.	TGTGCCAGCAGTGTACTGCGGAATAGCAATCAGCCCCAGCATTTT	CASSVLRNSNQPQHF
.	TRBV7-2	TRBJ2-2	TRBD1	TGTGCCAGCACCCCTCAGGGGGCGGGGACCGGGGAGCTGTTTTTT	CASTPQGAGTGELFF
.	TRBV24-1	TRBJ2-1	TRBD1	TGTGCCACCAGCCTCGGGGGACAGGGGACCTACAATGAGCAGTTCTTC	CATSLGGQGTYNEQFF
few	TRBV20-1	TRBJ1-1	.	TGCAGTGCTCCCGGCCTCACTGAAGCTTTCTTT	CSAPGLTEAFF
few	TRBV7-6	TRBJ1-4	.	TGTGCCAGCAGCCCCCGGGGGGGGGCTCAGTGGACTAATGAAAAACTGTTTTTT	CASSPRGGAQWTNEKLFF
few	TRBV20-1	TRBJ1-6	.	TGCAGTGCACCTACCTGGTATAATTCACCCCTCCACTTT	CSAPTWYNSPLHF
few	TRBV4-1	TRBJ1-5	TRBD1	TGCGCCAGCAGCCAGGGCAGACAGGGGCTGAATCAGCCCCAGCATTTT	CASSQGRQGLNQPQHF
.	TRBV15	TRBJ2-1	.	TGTGCCACCAGCAGGGGGGGCCTATTCGACAATGAGCAGTTCTTC	CATSRGGLFDNEQFF
.	TRBV6-1	TRBJ1-1	.	TGTGCCAGCAGTGAATGGGCCGGCCAGTTAGCGACTGAAGCTTTCTTT	CASSEWAGQLATEAFF
.	TRBV20-1	TRBJ2-1	.	TGCAGTGCTAGTTTACCCTACAATGAGCAGTTCTTC	CSASLPYNEQFF
.	TRBV18	TRBJ2-3	.	TGTGCCAGCTCACTCCGCACTCTAGATACGCAGTATTTT	CASSLRTLDTQYF
.	TRBV2	TRBJ1-2	.	TGTGCCAGCAGTGAAACCTCCACCGACTATGGCTACACCTTC	CASSETSTDYGYTF
.	TRBV29-1	TRBJ1-2	.	TGCAGCTGTGAGAGGGGTTTTGGTGGCTACACCTTC	CSCERGFGGYTF
.	TRBV11-2	TRBJ2-5	.	TGTGCCAGCAGCTTAACGCTGGAGACCCAGTACTTC	CASSLTLETQYF
.	TRBV14	TRBJ2-1	.	TGTGCCAGCAGCCAGCCGGTGGCGGCCTACAATGAGCAGTTCTTC	CASSQPVAAYNEQFF
.	TRBV6-2/TRBV6-3	TRBJ2-7	TRBD2	TGTGCCAGCAGTTCTGCCGGGACTAGCGGGAGTTACGAGCAGTACTTC	CASSSAGTSGSYEQYF
.	TRBV5-1	TRBJ1-2	.	TGCGCCAGCAGCCCTTATGGATATGGCTACACCTTC	CASSPYGYGYTF
.	TRBV12-3/TRBV12-4	TRBJ2-7	.	TGTGCCAGCAGTGTACAGGGAGGGGGCTACGAGCAGTACTTC	CASSVQGGGYEQYF
.	TRBV19	TRBJ1-6	.	TGTGCCAGTAGTATAGAACGGGGGGAGAATTCACCCCTCCACTTT	CASSIERGENSPLHF
.	TRBV3-1	TRBJ1-1	TRBD1	TGTGCCAGCAGCCAGCAGGGACAGGGGATGACTGAAGCTTTCTTT	CASSQQGQGMTEAFF
.	TRBV6-5	TRBJ1-1	.	TGTGCCAGCAGTTATCGAAGGGACTCAGCCACTGAAGCTTTCTTT	CASSYRRDSATEAFF
.	TRBV2	TRBJ1-5	.	TGTGCCAGCAGCGTGGAGGGGTACAATCAGCCCCAGCATTTT	CASSVEGYNQPQHF
.	TRBV20-1	TRBJ2-1	TRBD2	TGCAGTGCTAGAGATCAGACTAGCGGGAGAAACAATGAGCAGTTCTTC	CSARDQTSGRNNEQFF
.	TRBV12-3/TRBV12-4	TRBJ2-5	TRBD1	TGTGCCAGCAGTTTATGGGGGACAGGAGTCCAAGAGACCCAGTACTTC	CASSLWGTGVQETQYF
.	TRBV10-2	TRBJ2-3	.	TGCGCCAGCAGTGAGGGTCAGGACTCTCTCTTGGCGCAGTATTTT	CASSEGQDSLLAQYF
.	TRBV20-1	TRBJ1-6	.	TGCAGCGTCCGGGACCCCAATTCACCCCTCCACTTT	CSVRDPNSPLHF